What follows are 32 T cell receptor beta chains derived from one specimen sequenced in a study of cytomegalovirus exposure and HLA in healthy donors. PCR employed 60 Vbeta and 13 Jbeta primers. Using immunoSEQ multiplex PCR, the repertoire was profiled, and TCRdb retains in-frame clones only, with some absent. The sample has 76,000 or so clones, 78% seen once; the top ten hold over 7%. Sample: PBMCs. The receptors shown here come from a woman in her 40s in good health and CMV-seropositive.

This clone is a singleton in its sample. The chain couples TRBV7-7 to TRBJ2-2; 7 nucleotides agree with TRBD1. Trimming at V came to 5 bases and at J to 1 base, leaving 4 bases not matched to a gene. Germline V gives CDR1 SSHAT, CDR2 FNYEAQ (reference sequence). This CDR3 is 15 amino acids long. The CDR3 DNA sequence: TGTGCCAGCAGCCTGGGACAGATGAACACCGGGGAGCTGTTTTTT. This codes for CASSLGQMNTGELFF.

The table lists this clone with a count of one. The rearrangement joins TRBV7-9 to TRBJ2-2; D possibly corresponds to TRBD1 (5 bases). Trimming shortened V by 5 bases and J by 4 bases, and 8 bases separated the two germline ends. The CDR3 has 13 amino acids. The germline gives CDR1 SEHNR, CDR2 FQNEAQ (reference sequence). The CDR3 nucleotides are TGTGCCAGCAGCCGACAGTCCACCGGGGAGCTGTTTTTT. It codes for CASSRQSTGELFF. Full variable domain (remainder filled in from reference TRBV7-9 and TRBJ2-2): DTGVSQNPRHKITKRGQNVTFRCDPISEHNRLYWYRQTLGQGPEFLTYFQNEAQLEKSRLLSDRFSAERPKGSFSTLEIQRTEQGDSAMYLCASSRQSTGELFFGEGSRLTVL.

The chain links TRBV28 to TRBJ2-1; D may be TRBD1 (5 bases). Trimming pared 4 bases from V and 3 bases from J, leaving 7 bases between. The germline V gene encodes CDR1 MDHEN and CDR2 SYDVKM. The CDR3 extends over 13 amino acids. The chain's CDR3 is CASSSQVYNEQFF. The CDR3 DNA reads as TGTGCCAGCAGTTCACAGGTCTACAATGAGCAGTTCTTC.

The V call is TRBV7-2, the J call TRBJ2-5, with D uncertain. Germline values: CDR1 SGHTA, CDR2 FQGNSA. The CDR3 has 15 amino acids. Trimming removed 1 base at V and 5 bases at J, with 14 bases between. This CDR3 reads CASSLVELALETQYF. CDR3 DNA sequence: TGTGCCAGCAGCTTAGTCGAATTGGCCCTGGAGACCCAGTACTTC.

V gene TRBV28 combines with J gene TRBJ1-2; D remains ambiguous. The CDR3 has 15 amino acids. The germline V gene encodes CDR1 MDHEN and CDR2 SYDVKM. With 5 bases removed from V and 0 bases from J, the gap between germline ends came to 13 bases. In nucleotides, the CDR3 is TGTGCCAGCAGTCCCGGACTGCTCACTAACTATGGCTACACCTTC. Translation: CASSPGLLTNYGYTF.

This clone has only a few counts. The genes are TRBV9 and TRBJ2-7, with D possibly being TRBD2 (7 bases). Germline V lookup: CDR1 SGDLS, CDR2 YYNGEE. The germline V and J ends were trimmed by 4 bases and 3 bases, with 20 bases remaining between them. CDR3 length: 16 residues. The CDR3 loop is CASSPRGGALIYEQYF. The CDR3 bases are TGTGCCAGCAGCCCCCGTGGGGGGGCGCTGATCTACGAGCAGTACTTC.

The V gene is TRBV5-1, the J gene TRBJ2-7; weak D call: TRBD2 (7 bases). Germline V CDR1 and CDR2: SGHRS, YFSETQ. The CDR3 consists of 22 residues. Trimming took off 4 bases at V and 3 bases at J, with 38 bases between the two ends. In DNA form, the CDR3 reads TGCGCCAGCAGCCCTCCCCTGTATCCGGGGAGGGGGGGCCTTCCTGGTTACTACGAGCAGTACTTC. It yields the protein CASSPPLYPGRGGLPGYYEQYF.

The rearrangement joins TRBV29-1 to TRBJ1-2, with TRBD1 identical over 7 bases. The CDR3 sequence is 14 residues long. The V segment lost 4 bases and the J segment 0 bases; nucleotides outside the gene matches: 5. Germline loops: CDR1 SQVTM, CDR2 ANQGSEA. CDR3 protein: CSVGQGRTNYGYTF. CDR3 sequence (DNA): TGCAGCGTTGGACAGGGACGGACTAACTATGGCTACACCTTC. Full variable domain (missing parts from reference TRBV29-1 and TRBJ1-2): SAVISQKPSRDICQRGTSLTIQCQVDSQVTMMFWYRQQPGQSLTLIATANQGSEATYESGFVIDKFPISRPNLTFSTLTVSNMSPEDSSIYLCSVGQGRTNYGYTFGSGTRLTVV.

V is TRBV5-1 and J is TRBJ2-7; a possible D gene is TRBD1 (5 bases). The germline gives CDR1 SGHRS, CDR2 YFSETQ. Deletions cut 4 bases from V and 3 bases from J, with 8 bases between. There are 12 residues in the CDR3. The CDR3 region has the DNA TGCGCCAGCAGCGACAGTCACTACGAGCAGTACTTC. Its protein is CASSDSHYEQYF.

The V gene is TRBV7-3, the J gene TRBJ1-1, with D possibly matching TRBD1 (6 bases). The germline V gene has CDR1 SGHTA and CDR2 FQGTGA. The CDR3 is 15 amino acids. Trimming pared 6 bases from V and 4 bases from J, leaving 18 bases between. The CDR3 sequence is CASSRMGGQGTEAFF. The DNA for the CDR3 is TGTGCCAGCAGTCGCATGGGGGGGCAGGGCACTGAAGCTTTCTTT.

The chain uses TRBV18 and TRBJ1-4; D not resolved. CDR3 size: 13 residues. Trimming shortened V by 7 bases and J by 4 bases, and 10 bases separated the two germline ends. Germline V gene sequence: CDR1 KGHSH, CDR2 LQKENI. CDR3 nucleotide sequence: TGTGCCAGCTTTCAGCGGGATAATGAAAAACTGTTTTTT. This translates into CASFQRDNEKLFF.

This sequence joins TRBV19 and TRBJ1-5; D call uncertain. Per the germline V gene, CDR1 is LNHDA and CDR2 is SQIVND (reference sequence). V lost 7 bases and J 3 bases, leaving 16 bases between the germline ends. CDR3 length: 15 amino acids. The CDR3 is CASTPGADSNQPQHF. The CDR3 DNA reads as TGTGCCAGTACCCCCGGCGCGGACTCCAATCAGCCCCAGCATTTT.

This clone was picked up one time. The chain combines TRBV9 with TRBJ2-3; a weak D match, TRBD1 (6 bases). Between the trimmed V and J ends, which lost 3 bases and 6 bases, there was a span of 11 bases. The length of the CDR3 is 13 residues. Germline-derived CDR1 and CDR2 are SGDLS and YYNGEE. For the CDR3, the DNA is TGTGCCAGCAGCGGAGGGGGACGGGATACGCAGTATTTT. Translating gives CASSGGGRDTQYF.

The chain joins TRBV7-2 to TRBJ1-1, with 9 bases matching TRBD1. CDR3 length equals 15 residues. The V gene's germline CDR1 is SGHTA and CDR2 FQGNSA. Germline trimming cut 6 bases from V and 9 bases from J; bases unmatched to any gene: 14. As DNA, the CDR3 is TGTGCCAGCAGTCCGCAGGGGACAGGGTACATTCAAGCTTTCTTT. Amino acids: CASSPQGTGYIQAFF.

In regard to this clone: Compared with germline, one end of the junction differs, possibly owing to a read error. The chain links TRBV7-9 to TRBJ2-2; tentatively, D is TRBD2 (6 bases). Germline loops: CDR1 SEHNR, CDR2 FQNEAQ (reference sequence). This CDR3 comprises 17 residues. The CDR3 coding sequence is TGTTCCAGCAGCTTCCTTAAAAGTTTGTGGAGGGCCGGGGAGCTGTTTTTT. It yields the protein CSSSFLKSLWRAGELFF.

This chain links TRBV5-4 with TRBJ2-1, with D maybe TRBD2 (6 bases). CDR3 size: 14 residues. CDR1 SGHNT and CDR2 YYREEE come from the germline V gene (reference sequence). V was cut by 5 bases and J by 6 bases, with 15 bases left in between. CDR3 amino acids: CASRGMGGGNEQFF. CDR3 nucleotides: TGTGCCAGCAGGGGAATGGGGGGAGGCAATGAGCAGTTCTTC.

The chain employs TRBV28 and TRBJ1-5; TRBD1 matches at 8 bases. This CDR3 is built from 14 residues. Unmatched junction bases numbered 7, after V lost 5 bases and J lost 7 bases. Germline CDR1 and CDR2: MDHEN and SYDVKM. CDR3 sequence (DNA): TGTGCCAGCAGTCCAGGGGGCTCACCCCAGCCCCAGCATTTT. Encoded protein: CASSPGGSPQPQHF.

Written as DNA, the CDR3 is TGTGCCAGTAGTATAGATCCAGGGAACTATGGCTACACCTTC. Translation gives CASSIDPGNYGYTF. The chain uses TRBV19 and TRBJ1-2; possibly TRBD1 for D (5 bases). The V and J ends lost 0 bases and 2 bases respectively, with 7 bases between them. Germline assignment: CDR1 LNHDA and CDR2 SQIVND (reference sequence). The CDR3 extends over 14 amino acids. The full variable domain, rest sourced from reference TRBV19 and TRBJ1-2, is DGGITQSPKYLFRKEGQNVTLSCEQNLNHDAMYWYRQDPGQGLRLIYYSQIVNDFQKGDIAEGYSVSREKKESFPLTVTSAQKNPTAFYLCASSIDPGNYGYTFGSGTRLTVV.

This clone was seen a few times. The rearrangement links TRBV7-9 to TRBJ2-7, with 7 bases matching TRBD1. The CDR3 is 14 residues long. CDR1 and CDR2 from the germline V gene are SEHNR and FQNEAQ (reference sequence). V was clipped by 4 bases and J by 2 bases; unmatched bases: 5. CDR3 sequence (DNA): TGTGCCAGCAGCTCAGCCGGGACAGCCTACGAGCAGTACTTC. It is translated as CASSSAGTAYEQYF.

The CDR3 loop reads CASSLAQGNTGELFF. The CDR3 bases are TGTGCCAGCAGCTTGGCGCAGGGAAACACCGGGGAGCTGTTTTTT. This rearrangement joins TRBV5-5 to TRBJ2-2; a possible D gene is TRBD1 (5 bases). The V and J ends lost 0 bases and 2 bases respectively, with 8 bases between them. The CDR3 runs to 15 residues. Germline CDR1 SGHKS, CDR2 YYEKEE (reference sequence).

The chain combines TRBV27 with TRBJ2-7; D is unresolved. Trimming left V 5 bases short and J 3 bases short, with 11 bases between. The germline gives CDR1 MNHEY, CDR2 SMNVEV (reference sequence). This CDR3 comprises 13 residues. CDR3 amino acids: CASSPRILYEQYF. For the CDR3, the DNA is TGTGCCAGCAGTCCCCGTATCCTCTACGAGCAGTACTTC.

Written as DNA, the CDR3 is TGTGCCAGCAGGACAGGGGGGTTCTACGAGCAGTACTTC. Its translation is CASRTGGFYEQYF. This sequence joins TRBV6-5 and TRBJ2-7, with 9 bases identical to TRBD1. Germline V gene lookup returns CDR1 MNHEY and CDR2 SVGAGI. This CDR3 has 13 amino acids. J was trimmed by 3 bases and V by 6 bases; bases with no gene match: 3.

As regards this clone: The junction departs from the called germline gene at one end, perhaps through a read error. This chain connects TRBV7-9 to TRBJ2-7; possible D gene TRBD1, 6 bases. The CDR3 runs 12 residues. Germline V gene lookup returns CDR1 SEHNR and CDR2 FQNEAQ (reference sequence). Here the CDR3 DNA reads TGTTCCAGCAGCGTGACAGGTTACGAGCAGTACTTC. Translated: CSSSVTGYEQYF.

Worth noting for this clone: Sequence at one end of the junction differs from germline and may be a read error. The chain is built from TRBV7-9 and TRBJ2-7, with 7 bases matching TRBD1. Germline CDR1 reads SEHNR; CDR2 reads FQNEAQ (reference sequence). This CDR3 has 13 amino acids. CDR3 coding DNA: TGTTCCAGCAGCGCCGAGGGGGCTGGCGAGCAGTACTTC. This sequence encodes CSSSAEGAGEQYF.

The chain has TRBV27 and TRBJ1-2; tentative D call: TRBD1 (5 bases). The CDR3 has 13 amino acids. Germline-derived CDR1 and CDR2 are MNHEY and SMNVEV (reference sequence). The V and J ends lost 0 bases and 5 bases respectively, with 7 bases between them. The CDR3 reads CASSLSGVYGYTF. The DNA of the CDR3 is TGTGCCAGCAGTTTATCAGGGGTGTATGGCTACACCTTC.

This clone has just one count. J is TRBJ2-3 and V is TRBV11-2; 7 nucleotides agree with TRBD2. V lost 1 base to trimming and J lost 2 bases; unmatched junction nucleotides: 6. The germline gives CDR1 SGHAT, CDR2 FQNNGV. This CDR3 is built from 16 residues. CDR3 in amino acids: CASSLGGGGDTDTQYF. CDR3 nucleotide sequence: TGTGCCAGCAGCTTAGGGGGCGGGGGTGACACAGATACGCAGTATTTT.

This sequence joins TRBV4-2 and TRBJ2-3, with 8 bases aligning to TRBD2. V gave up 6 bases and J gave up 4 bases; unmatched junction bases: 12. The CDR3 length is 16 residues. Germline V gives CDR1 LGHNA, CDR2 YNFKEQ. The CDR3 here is CASSPTGTSGADTQYF. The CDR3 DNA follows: TGTGCCAGCAGTCCTACCGGGACTAGTGGGGCAGATACGCAGTATTTT.

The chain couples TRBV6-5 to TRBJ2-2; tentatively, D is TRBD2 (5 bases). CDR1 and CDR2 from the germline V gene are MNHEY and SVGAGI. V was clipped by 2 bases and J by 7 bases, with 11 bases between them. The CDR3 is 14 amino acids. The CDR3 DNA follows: TGTGCCAGCAGTTACCCGCGGGCCGGCGGGGAGCTGTTTTTT. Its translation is CASSYPRAGGELFF.

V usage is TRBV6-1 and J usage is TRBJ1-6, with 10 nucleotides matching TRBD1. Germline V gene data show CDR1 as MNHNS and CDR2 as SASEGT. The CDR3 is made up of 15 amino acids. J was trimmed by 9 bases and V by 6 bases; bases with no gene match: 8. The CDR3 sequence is CASSRSGTGVSPLHF. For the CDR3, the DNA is TGTGCCAGCAGCCGGTCCGGGACAGGGGTTTCACCCCTCCACTTT.

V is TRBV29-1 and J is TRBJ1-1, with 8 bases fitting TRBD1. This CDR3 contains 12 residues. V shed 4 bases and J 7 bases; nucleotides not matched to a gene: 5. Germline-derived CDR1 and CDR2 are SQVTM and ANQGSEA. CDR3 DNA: TGCAGCGTTGGTTCAGGGGGCGTTGAAGCTTTCTTT. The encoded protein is CSVGSGGVEAFF. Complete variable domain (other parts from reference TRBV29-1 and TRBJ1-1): SAVISQKPSRDICQRGTSLTIQCQVDSQVTMMFWYRQQPGQSLTLIATANQGSEATYESGFVIDKFPISRPNLTFSTLTVSNMSPEDSSIYLCSVGSGGVEAFFGQGTRLTVV.

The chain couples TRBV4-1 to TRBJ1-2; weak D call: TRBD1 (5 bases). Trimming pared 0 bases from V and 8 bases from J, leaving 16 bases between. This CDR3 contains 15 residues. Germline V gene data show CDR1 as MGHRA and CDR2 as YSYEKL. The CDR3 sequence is CASSQDAGPARGYTF. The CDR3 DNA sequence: TGCGCCAGCAGCCAAGATGCAGGGCCCGCAAGAGGCTACACCTTC.

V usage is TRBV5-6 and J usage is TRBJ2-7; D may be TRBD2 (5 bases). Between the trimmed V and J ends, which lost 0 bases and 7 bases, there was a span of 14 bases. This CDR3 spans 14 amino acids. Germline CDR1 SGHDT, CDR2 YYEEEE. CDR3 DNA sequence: TGTGCCAGCAGCTTGGGCTCTCCAGGAGGTGAGCAGTACTTC. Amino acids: CASSLGSPGGEQYF.